This TCR beta chain was sequenced for a study of T cell responses to AZD1222 COVID-19 vaccine. In the case of this clone: Its antigen is still unknown.

Study results and caveats: Spike-specific TCRs gained breadth and depth after people received two AZD1222 doses. Donors, mostly white British, included more females; clonal diversity was possibly underestimated.

Method: immunoSEQ multiplex PCR; TCRdb's copy keeps in-frame clones and lacks some. Counted here are about 140,000 clones, approximately 90% occurring once; the ten biggest clones make up about 4.1%. V lost 6 bases and J lost 0, with 15 bases in between. Germline V gene data show CDR1 as SEHNR and CDR2 as FQNEAQ (reference sequence). The CDR3 is made up of 16 amino acids. The chain employs TRBV7-9 and TRBJ2-1; D gene unclear. This receptor was identified in an adult who received the AZD1222 COVID-19 vaccine. This sample comprised peripheral blood, obtained 28 days after the second AZD1222 dose. The CDR3 DNA is TGTGCCAGCAGGCCGGCCCAGACAAGCTCCTACAATGAGCAGTTCTTC. It encodes CASRPAQTSSYNEQFF.